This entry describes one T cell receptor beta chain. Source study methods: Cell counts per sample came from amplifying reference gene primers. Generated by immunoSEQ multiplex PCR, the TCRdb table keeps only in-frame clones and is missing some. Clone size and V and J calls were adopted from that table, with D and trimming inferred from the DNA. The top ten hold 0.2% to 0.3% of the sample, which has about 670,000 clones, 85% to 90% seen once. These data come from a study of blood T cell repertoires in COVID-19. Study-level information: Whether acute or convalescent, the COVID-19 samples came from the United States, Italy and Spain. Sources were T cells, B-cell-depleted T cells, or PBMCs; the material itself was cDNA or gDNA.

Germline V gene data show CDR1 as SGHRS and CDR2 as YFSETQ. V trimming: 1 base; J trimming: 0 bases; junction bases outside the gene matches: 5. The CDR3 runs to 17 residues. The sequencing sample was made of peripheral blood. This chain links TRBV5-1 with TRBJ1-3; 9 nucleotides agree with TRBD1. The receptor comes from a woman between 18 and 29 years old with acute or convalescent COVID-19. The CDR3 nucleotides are TGCGCCAGCAGCTTGCACCCGGGACAGGGCTCTGGAAACACCATATATTTT. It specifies CASSLHPGQGSGNTIYF.